This T cell receptor beta chain derives from a study of T-cell memory formation after mild COVID-19. General observations from the study: Some SARS-CoV-2-responding clones were already detected in memory before infection.

Of note for this clonotype: The antigen is unknown.

The CDR3 totals 14 residues. V gave up 3 bases and J gave up 2 bases, with 11 bases separating them. CDR1 SEHNR and CDR2 FQNEAQ come from the germline V gene (reference sequence). TCRdb analysed the 5' RACE reads with MiXCR anew, one entry per CDR3 protein. The repertoire consists of 95,000 to 120,000 distinct CDR3 sequences, with 22% occurring once and the leading ten covering about 42%. This sequence joins TRBV7-9 and TRBJ2-7, with D possibly being TRBD2 (6 bases). This clonotype originated in a man aged 18 to 35 who had mild COVID-19 (a few samples of this study predate the infection). Cell type and time point are not known. The source material was PBMCs or a T cell subset sorted from them (not recorded which). CDR3 sequence: CASSLTRGTYEQYF. The CDR3 region has the DNA TGTGCCAGCAGCTTGACGCGGGGTACCTACGAGCAGTACTTC.